Listed below are T cell receptor beta chains from one sample, sequenced in a study of cytomegalovirus exposure and HLA in healthy donors. Using immunoSEQ multiplex PCR, the repertoire was profiled, and TCRdb retains in-frame clones only, with some absent. The data show approximately 46,000 clones, more than 85% seen once. What was sequenced was PBMCs. All receptors derive from a woman aged 18 to 35 in good health and CMV-seronegative. Both conserved end residues are part of each CDR3. D genes are given only for firm matches. Rows give clone size only sometimes, using once, few, many, or a class for an expanded clone.

v_gene: TRBV7-3
j_gene: TRBJ2-1
abundance: .
d_gene: TRBD2
len: 16
CDR3nt: TGTGCCAGCAGCGGGACTAGCGGGAGCTCCTACAATGAGCAGTTCTTC
CDR3aa: CASSGTSGSSYNEQFF

v_gene: TRBV28
j_gene: TRBJ1-2
abundance: .
d_gene: .
len: 14
CDR3nt: TGTGCCAGCAGTTATCGGACAGATAACTATGGCTACACCTTC
CDR3aa: CASSYRTDNYGYTF

v_gene: TRBV13
j_gene: TRBJ2-5
abundance: .
d_gene: .
len: 16
CDR3nt: TGTGCCAGCAGCTTAGGTCGACTACCCCTCCAAGAGACCCAGTACTTC
CDR3aa: CASSLGRLPLQETQYF

v_gene: TRBV5-1
j_gene: TRBJ2-1
abundance: .
d_gene: TRBD2
len: 16
CDR3nt: TGCGCCAGCGGGGCTAGCGGGGATAGTTCCTACAATGAGCAGTTCTTC
CDR3aa: CASGASGDSSYNEQFF

v_gene: TRBV27
j_gene: TRBJ2-7
abundance: .
d_gene: TRBD1
len: 14
CDR3nt: TGTGCCAGCAGTACAAGACAGGGTTCGTTGGAGCAGTACTTC
CDR3aa: CASSTRQGSLEQYF

v_gene: TRBV6-1
j_gene: TRBJ1-3
abundance: .
d_gene: .
len: 14
CDR3nt: TGTGCCAGCAGAAGAAACCCCGAGCCGGACACCATATATTTT
CDR3aa: CASRRNPEPDTIYF

v_gene: TRBV5-1
j_gene: TRBJ2-7
abundance: .
d_gene: TRBD1
len: 16
CDR3nt: TGCGCCAGCAGCGAATACCGGGACAGGACCCCATACGAGCAGTACTTC
CDR3aa: CASSEYRDRTPYEQYF

v_gene: TRBV28
j_gene: TRBJ2-3
abundance: .
d_gene: .
len: 14
CDR3nt: TGTGCCAGCAGTTTCACAGGTGGAACAGATACGCAGTATTTT
CDR3aa: CASSFTGGTDTQYF

v_gene: TRBV18
j_gene: TRBJ2-5
abundance: once
d_gene: TRBD1
len: 14
CDR3nt: TGTGCCAGCTTAGCCGGGACAGGGTTAGAGACCCAGTACTTC
CDR3aa: CASLAGTGLETQYF

v_gene: TRBV11-1
j_gene: TRBJ2-2
abundance: once
d_gene: TRBD1
len: 16
CDR3nt: TGTGCCAGCAGCTCGGGACAGCACACGAACACCGGGGAGCTGTTTTTT
CDR3aa: CASSSGQHTNTGELFF

v_gene: TRBV7-3
j_gene: TRBJ1-5
abundance: .
d_gene: TRBD1
len: 15
CDR3nt: TGTGCCAGCAGCTCATCGGGACAGGGGAATCAGCCCCAGCATTTT
CDR3aa: CASSSSGQGNQPQHF

v_gene: TRBV7-9
j_gene: TRBJ1-5
abundance: .
d_gene: .
len: 14
CDR3nt: TGTGCCAGCAGCTTCGGGACAACAGGTCAGCCCCAGCATTTT
CDR3aa: CASSFGTTGQPQHF

v_gene: TRBV6-4
j_gene: TRBJ2-1
abundance: .
d_gene: TRBD1
len: 13
CDR3nt: TGTGCCAGCAGTGACTCGACAGGGAATGAGCAGTTCTTC
CDR3aa: CASSDSTGNEQFF

v_gene: TRBV2
j_gene: TRBJ2-1
abundance: .
d_gene: TRBD1
len: 15
CDR3nt: TGTGCCAGCAGGATATTACAGGGGGCAGGAAATGAGCAGTTCTTC
CDR3aa: CASRILQGAGNEQFF

v_gene: TRBV4-1
j_gene: TRBJ2-3
abundance: once
d_gene: TRBD2
len: 20
CDR3nt: TGCGCCAGCAGCCAAGAAGTGGGAACTAGCGGGGGAGTATTCACAGATACGCAGTATTTT
CDR3aa: CASSQEVGTSGGVFTDTQYF

v_gene: TRBV7-8
j_gene: TRBJ2-3
abundance: .
d_gene: TRBD2
len: 17
CDR3nt: TGTGCCAGCAGCCTCCCGCGGGCGGGAGTAGGGACAGATACGCAGTATTTT
CDR3aa: CASSLPRAGVGTDTQYF

v_gene: TRBV2
j_gene: TRBJ1-4
abundance: once
d_gene: .
len: 14
CDR3nt: TGTGCCAGCAGTGTAGCGGTGCAGTGGGAAAAACTGTTTTTT
CDR3aa: CASSVAVQWEKLFF

v_gene: TRBV29-1
j_gene: TRBJ2-1
abundance: .
d_gene: TRBD2
len: 13
CDR3nt: TGCAGCGTTGTGGCGGGAGGGCTGGATGAGCAGTTCTTC
CDR3aa: CSVVAGGLDEQFF

v_gene: TRBV28
j_gene: TRBJ2-7
abundance: .
d_gene: TRBD2
len: 15
CDR3nt: TGTGCCAGCAGTTTCTCGACTAGCGGTGCCTACGAGCAGTACTTC
CDR3aa: CASSFSTSGAYEQYF

v_gene: TRBV5-1
j_gene: TRBJ1-4
abundance: .
d_gene: TRBD1
len: 14
CDR3nt: TGCGCCAGCAGCGAGGACAGGATTAATGAAAAACTGTTTTTT
CDR3aa: CASSEDRINEKLFF

v_gene: TRBV7-8
j_gene: TRBJ1-1
abundance: .
d_gene: .
len: 14
CDR3nt: TGTGCCAGCAGCTTAGGACGGGTGAACACTGAAGCTTTCTTT
CDR3aa: CASSLGRVNTEAFF

v_gene: TRBV11-2
j_gene: TRBJ2-5
abundance: .
d_gene: .
len: 12
CDR3nt: TGTGCCAGCAGCCCCGAGGAAGAGACCCAGTACTTC
CDR3aa: CASSPEEETQYF

v_gene: TRBV5-1
j_gene: TRBJ2-5
abundance: once
d_gene: .
len: 14
CDR3nt: TGCGCCAGCAGCTCTCAGGGGACCCAAGAGACCCAGTACTTC
CDR3aa: CASSSQGTQETQYF

v_gene: TRBV28
j_gene: TRBJ2-1
abundance: .
d_gene: .
len: 14
CDR3nt: TGTGCCAGCAGTTACGGAGGCTCCTACAATGAGCAGTTCTTC
CDR3aa: CASSYGGSYNEQFF

v_gene: TRBV5-6
j_gene: TRBJ2-5
abundance: .
d_gene: .
len: 11
CDR3nt: TGTGCCAGCAGCTTTCGAGAGACCCAGTACTTC
CDR3aa: CASSFRETQYF

v_gene: TRBV2
j_gene: TRBJ2-7
abundance: .
d_gene: .
len: 11
CDR3nt: TGTGCCAGCAGGGACACCTACGAGCAGTACTTC
CDR3aa: CASRDTYEQYF

v_gene: TRBV6-5
j_gene: TRBJ1-1
abundance: .
d_gene: .
len: 15
CDR3nt: TGTGCCAGCAGTTACTCACAGGGAGTGAACACTGAAGCTTTCTTT
CDR3aa: CASSYSQGVNTEAFF

v_gene: TRBV10-3
j_gene: TRBJ2-1
abundance: .
d_gene: .
len: 13
CDR3nt: TGTGCCATCAGTGGGGGCCTCGACAATGAGCAGTTCTTC
CDR3aa: CAISGGLDNEQFF

v_gene: TRBV5-6
j_gene: TRBJ2-2
abundance: .
d_gene: .
len: 15
CDR3nt: TGTGCCAGCAGCTTGGTTCAGGGGTCTGGCGGGGAGCTGTTTTTT
CDR3aa: CASSLVQGSGGELFF

v_gene: TRBV11-2
j_gene: TRBJ2-5
abundance: .
d_gene: .
len: 12
CDR3nt: TGTGCCAGCAGCTTGGAGGGGCAGACCCAGTACTTC
CDR3aa: CASSLEGQTQYF

v_gene: TRBV7-9
j_gene: TRBJ1-1
abundance: once
d_gene: .
len: 13
CDR3nt: TGTGCCAGCAGCTCCAACCATCAGGGTGAAGCTTTCTTT
CDR3aa: CASSSNHQGEAFF